Below are 19 T cell receptor beta chains sequenced from a single sample in a study of metastatic and nonmetastatic thyroid tumors. Patients had received no treatment of any kind before thyroid surgery. TCRdb re-called clones from the PCR reads using MiXCR. The profile shows 13,000 or so clones, 26% of them singletons. The sequenced sample consisted of tumor tissue. These TCRs come from a female donor with papillary thyroid cancer or a benign thyroid nodule (not recorded which). Some clones in this sample may be carry-over from other donors' samples.

The chain combines TRBV7-3 with TRBJ2-1; D is undetermined. Looked up from germline, CDR1 is SGHTA and CDR2 is FQGTGA. The CDR3 consists of 15 residues. Trimming removed 4 bases from V and 0 bases from J, with 10 bases in between. CDR3: CASSSSVYSYNEQFF. DNA of the CDR3: TGTGCCAGCAGCTCCTCTGTGTACTCCTACAATGAGCAGTTCTTC.

This chain links TRBV19 with TRBJ2-7; the match to TRBD2 covers 12 bases. The CDR3 length is 16 residues. Unmatched junction bases numbered 9, after V lost 4 bases and J lost 5 bases. CDR1 LNHDA and CDR2 SQIVND come from the germline V gene (reference sequence). The CDR3 DNA reads as TGTGCCAGTAGTAGGGCCCCCCGACTAGCGGGAGACGAGCAGTACTTC. Protein: CASSRAPRLAGDEQYF. The whole variable domain, filled in from reference TRBV19 and TRBJ2-7, reads DGGITQSPKYLFRKEGQNVTLSCEQNLNHDAMYWYRQDPGQGLRLIYYSQIVNDFQKGDIAEGYSVSREKKESFPLTVTSAQKNPTAFYLCASSRAPRLAGDEQYFGPGTRLTVT.

Ten or more counts support this clone. The rearrangement links TRBV19 to TRBJ1-5, with a weak D call TRBD1 (6 bases). The V gene lost 4 bases and the J gene lost 4 bases, with 14 bases spanning the gap. Germline V gene lookup returns CDR1 LNHDA and CDR2 SQIVND (reference sequence). The CDR3 runs to 15 residues. CDR3 sequence: CASSTTWDINQPQHF. DNA for the CDR3: TGTGCCAGTAGTACCACTTGGGACATAAATCAGCCCCAGCATTTT.

The chain links TRBV14 to TRBJ2-1, with 14 positions matching TRBD2. Germline V lookup: CDR1 SGHDN, CDR2 FVKESK. V was pared by 1 base and J by 6 bases, with 2 bases of the junction left unmatched. This CDR3 spans 16 amino acids. The CDR3: CASSQVGLAGGNEQFF. Written as DNA, the CDR3 is TGTGCCAGCAGCCAAGTCGGACTAGCGGGAGGCAATGAGCAGTTCTTC.

The chain recombines TRBV6-6 with TRBJ2-1; D is ambiguous. The CDR3 covers 17 residues. CDR1 MNHNY and CDR2 SVGAGI come from the germline V gene (reference sequence). The V and J ends lost 0 bases and 0 bases respectively, with 12 bases between them. The CDR3 sequence: CASSYSTSLSSYNEQFF. The CDR3 nucleotides read TGTGCCAGCAGTTACTCGACTTCCCTGAGCTCCTACAATGAGCAGTTCTTC.

This clone was found a few times. This chain uses TRBV20-1 with TRBJ1-2, with no clear D. Germline values: CDR1 DFQATT, CDR2 SNEGSKA (reference sequence). V was cut by 0 bases and J by 4 bases, with 9 bases left in between. The CDR3 runs 13 residues. CDR3 sequence reads: CSARDSSSYGYTF. In DNA, the CDR3 is TGCAGTGCTAGAGATTCAAGTTCCTATGGCTACACCTTC.

By its share, this clone is medium-sized. This chain joins TRBV6-2 or TRBV6-3 and TRBJ2-7, with D unclear. The germline V gene encodes CDR1 MNHEY and CDR2 SVGEGT. Trimming cost V 5 bases and J 4 bases, with 15 bases left between them. The length of the CDR3 is 14 residues. CDR3: CASSPTIRRYEQYF. The CDR3 region has the DNA TGTGCCAGCAGTCCTACAATCCGACGGTACGAGCAGTACTTC.

By share of the sample, this clone is medium-sized. Here the CDR3 reads CATSERSNTEAFF. The CDR3 region has the DNA TGTGCCACCAGTGAACGATCGAACACTGAAGCTTTCTTT. The gene calls are TRBV24-1 and TRBJ1-1, with no clear D. Germline V CDR1 and CDR2: KGHDR, SFDVKD. CDR3 length equals 13 residues. The ends were cut back, 4 bases at V and 1 base at J, with 6 bases in the middle.

At least ten counts were recorded for this clone. The chain has TRBV5-1 and TRBJ2-7, with a weak D call TRBD2 (6 bases). This CDR3 has 15 residues. V was cut by 4 bases and J by 2 bases, with 16 bases left in between. Germline CDR1 is SGHRS and CDR2 is YFSETQ. CDR3 region: CASSPGHAGTYEQYF. Here the CDR3 DNA reads TGCGCCAGCAGCCCGGGGCATGCGGGAACCTACGAGCAGTACTTC.

This clone was recorded a few times. V and J are TRBV6-1 and TRBJ1-2; no clear D gene. Germline values: CDR1 MNHNS, CDR2 SASEGT. V was trimmed by 6 bases and J by 5 bases, leaving 19 bases between them. This CDR3 has 15 amino acids. The CDR3 bases are TGTGCCAGCAGGAACCCGATTGGGAGCGGGTATGGCTACACCTTC. The encoded protein is CASRNPIGSGYGYTF.

Turning to this clone: In this CDR3 the conserved last residue, phenylalanine or tryptophan, is missing, so a read error is likely. The genes are TRBV28 and TRBJ2-3; the D is unclear. Germline-derived CDR1 and CDR2 are MDHEN and SYDVKM. V lost 6 bases, J lost 3 bases, and 7 bases lay in between. The CDR3 is made up of 12 amino acids. The CDR3 DNA follows: TGTGCCAGCAGGGTGGCGACAGATACGCAGTATCTT. This gives the protein CASRVATDTQYL.

A note on this clone: One end of the junction varies from germline; a read error may be responsible. The rearrangement joins TRBV27 to TRBJ2-7; D may be TRBD1 (5 bases). Germline V gene data show CDR1 as MNHEY and CDR2 as SMNVEV (reference sequence). This CDR3 comprises 14 residues. Here the CDR3 reads CASSLRQTSYDQYF. The DNA for the CDR3 is TGTGCCAGCAGTCTCCGACAGACATCCTACGATCAGTACTTC.

The table lists this clone with many counts. V is TRBV29-1 and J is TRBJ1-1, with 9 bases lining up with TRBD1. The CDR3 extends over 12 amino acids. Trimming at V came to 6 bases and at J to 2 bases, leaving 1 base not matched to a gene. Germline V CDR1 and CDR2: SQVTM, ANQGSEA. The CDR3 loop reads CSVDRGNTEAFF. CDR3 nucleotide sequence: TGCAGCGTGGACAGGGGAAACACTGAAGCTTTCTTT.

Only a few counts were recorded for this clone. The rearrangement joins TRBV12-3 or TRBV12-4 to TRBJ1-1; D gene uncertain. This CDR3 comprises 12 residues. V was trimmed by 7 bases and J by 10 bases, leaving 16 bases between them. Written as DNA, the CDR3 is TGTGCCAGCACCAAAACCGGGGATCGAGCTTTCTTT. Protein sequence: CASTKTGDRAFF.

Remarks on this clone: A clone one base away is much larger, so this may be a read error. The chain employs TRBV5-4 and TRBJ2-1; D perhaps matches TRBD2 (5 bases). The CDR3 has 14 residues. Trimming cost V 4 bases and J 10 bases, with 18 bases left between them. Germline V gene sequence: CDR1 SGHNT, CDR2 YYREEE (reference sequence). The CDR3 here is CASSPGDSRGEQFF. The CDR3 DNA reads as TGTGCCAGCAGCCCCGGTGACTCCCGGGGAGAGCAGTTCTTC.

This chain joins TRBV20-1 and TRBJ2-2, with 7 bases lining up with TRBD2. With 3 bases clipped from V and 5 bases from J, the junction kept 9 bases outside the gene matches. Germline V CDR1 and CDR2: DFQATT, SNEGSKA (reference sequence). The CDR3 has 15 amino acids. CDR3 coding DNA: TGCAGTGCTAGCGGGATTGCGGGAGATACCGGGGAGCTGTTTTTT. Its protein product is CSASGIAGDTGELFF.

The chain carries TRBV27 and TRBJ2-7; D is undetermined. The V end was cut by 1 base, the J end by 0 bases, with 7 bases between. Germline CDR1 is MNHEY and CDR2 is SMNVEV (reference sequence). This CDR3 comprises 14 residues. The CDR3 nucleotides read TGTGCCAGCAGTTTATTTCGGACCTCCTACGAGCAGTACTTC. Translation: CASSLFRTSYEQYF.

This clone was seen at least ten times. The rearrangement links TRBV5-1 to TRBJ1-4, with TRBD1 identical over 11 bases. V trimming: 4 bases; J trimming: 8 bases; junction bases outside the gene matches: 7. Germline V CDR1 and CDR2: SGHRS, YFSETQ. CDR3 length: 15 amino acids. CDR3 protein: CASSPWTGGEEKLFF. Here the CDR3 DNA reads TGCGCCAGCAGCCCTTGGACAGGGGGCGAGGAAAAACTGTTTTTT.

This clone has a count of ten or more. J is TRBJ1-1 and V is TRBV19, with 9 positions matching TRBD1. The CDR3 totals 15 residues. Losses at the gene ends were 5 bases for V and 7 bases for J; bases not matched to a gene: 11. Germline V lookup: CDR1 LNHDA, CDR2 SQIVND (reference sequence). The CDR3 loop is CASSLSQGARSEAFF. CDR3 coding DNA: TGTGCCAGTAGTCTATCACAGGGGGCGCGCAGTGAAGCTTTCTTT.